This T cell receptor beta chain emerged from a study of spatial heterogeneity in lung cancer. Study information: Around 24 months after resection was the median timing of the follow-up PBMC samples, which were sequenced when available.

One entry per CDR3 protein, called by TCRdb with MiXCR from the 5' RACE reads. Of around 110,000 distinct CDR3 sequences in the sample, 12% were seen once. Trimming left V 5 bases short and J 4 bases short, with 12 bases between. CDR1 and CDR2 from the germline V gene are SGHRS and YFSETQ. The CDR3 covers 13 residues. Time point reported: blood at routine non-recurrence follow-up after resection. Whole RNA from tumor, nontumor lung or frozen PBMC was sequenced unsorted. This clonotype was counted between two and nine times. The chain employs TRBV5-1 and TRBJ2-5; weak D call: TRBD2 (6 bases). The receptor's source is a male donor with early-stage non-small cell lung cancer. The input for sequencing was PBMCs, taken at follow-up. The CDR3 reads CASRRREVETQYF. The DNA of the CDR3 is TGCGCCAGCAGAAGGAGGGAGGTAGAGACCCAGTACTTC.